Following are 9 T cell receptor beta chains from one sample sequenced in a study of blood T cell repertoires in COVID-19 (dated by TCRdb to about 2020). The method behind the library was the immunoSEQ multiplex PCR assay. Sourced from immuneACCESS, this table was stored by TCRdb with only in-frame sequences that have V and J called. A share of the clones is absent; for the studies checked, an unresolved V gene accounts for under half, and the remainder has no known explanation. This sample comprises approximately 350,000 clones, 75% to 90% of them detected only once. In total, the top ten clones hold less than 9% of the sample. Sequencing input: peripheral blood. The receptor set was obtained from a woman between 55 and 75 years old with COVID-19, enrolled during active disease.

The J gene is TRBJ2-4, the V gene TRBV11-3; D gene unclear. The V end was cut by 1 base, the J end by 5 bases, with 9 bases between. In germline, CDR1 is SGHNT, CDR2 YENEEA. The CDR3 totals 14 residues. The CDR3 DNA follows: TGTGCCAGCAGCTTAGCACAATCCCAAAACATTCAGTACTTC. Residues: CASSLAQSQNIQYF.

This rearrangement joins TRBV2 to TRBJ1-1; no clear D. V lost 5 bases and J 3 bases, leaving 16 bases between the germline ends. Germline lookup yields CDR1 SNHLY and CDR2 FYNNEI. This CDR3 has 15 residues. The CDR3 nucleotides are TGTGCCAGCAGTTCGGGTCAATCAATGGACACTGAAGCTTTCTTT. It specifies CASSSGQSMDTEAFF.

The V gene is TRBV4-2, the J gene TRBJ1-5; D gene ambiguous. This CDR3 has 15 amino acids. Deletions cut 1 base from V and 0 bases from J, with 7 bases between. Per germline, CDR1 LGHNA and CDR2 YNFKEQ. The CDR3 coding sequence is TGTGCCAGCAGCCAAGGGGAGTATAGCAATCAGCCCCAGCATTTT. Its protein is CASSQGEYSNQPQHF.

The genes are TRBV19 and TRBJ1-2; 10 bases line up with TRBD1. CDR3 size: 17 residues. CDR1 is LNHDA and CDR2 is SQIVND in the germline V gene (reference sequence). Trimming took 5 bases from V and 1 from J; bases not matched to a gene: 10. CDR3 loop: CASSSRDRGHYNYGYTF. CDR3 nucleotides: TGTGCCAGTAGTTCCCGGGACAGGGGTCATTATAACTATGGCTACACCTTC.

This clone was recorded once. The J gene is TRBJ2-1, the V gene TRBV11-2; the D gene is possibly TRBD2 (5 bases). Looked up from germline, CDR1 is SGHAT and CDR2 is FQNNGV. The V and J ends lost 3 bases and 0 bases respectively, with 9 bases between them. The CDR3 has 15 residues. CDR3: CASSFLRDSYNEQFF. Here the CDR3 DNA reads TGTGCCAGCAGCTTTTTGAGGGACTCCTACAATGAGCAGTTCTTC.

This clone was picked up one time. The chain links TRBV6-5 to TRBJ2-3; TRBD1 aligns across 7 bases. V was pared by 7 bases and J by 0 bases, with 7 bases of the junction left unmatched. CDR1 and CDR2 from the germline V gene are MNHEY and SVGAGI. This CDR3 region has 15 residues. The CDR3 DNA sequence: TGTGCCAGCACTCTGACAGGGAAGAGCACAGATACGCAGTATTTT. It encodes CASTLTGKSTDTQYF.

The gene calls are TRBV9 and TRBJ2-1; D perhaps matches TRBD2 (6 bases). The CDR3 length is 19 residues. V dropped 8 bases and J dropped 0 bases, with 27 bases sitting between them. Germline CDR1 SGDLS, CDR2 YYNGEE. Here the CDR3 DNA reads TGTGCCAGACCCCTGCCCGAAGGGAGGCGGTTAGGCTCCTACAATGAGCAGTTCTTC. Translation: CARPLPEGRRLGSYNEQFF.

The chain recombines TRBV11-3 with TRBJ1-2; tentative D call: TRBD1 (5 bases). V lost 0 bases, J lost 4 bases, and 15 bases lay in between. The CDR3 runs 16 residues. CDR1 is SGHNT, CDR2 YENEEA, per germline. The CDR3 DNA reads TGTGCCAGCAGCTTAGAAAGTCTCGGGGGTGGCTATGGCTACACCTTC. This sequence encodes CASSLESLGGGYGYTF.

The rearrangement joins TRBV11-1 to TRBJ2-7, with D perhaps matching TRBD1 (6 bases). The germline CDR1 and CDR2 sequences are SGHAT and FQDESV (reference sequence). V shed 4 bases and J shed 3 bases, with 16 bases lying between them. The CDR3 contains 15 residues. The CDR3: CASSYRDVIGYEQYF. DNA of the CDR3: TGTGCCAGCAGCTACAGGGATGTAATTGGCTACGAGCAGTACTTC. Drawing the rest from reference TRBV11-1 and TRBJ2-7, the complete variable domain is EAEVAQSPRYKITEKSQAVAFWCDPISGHATLYWYRQILGQGPELLVQFQDESVVDDSQLPKDRFSAERLKGVDSTLKIQPAELGDSAMYLCASSYRDVIGYEQYFGPGTRLTVT.